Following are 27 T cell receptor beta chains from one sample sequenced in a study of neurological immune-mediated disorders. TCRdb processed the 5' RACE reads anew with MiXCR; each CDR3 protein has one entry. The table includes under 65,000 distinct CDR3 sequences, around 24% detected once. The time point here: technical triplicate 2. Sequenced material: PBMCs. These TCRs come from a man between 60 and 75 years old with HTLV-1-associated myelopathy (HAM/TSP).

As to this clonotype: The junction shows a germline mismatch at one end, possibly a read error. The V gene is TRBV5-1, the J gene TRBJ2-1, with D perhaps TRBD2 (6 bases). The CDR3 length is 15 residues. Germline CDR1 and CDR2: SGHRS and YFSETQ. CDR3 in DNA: TGCACCAGCAGCTTGCACGGGGGAGAAGAGAATGAGAAGTTCTTC. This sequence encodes CTSSLHGGEENEKFF.

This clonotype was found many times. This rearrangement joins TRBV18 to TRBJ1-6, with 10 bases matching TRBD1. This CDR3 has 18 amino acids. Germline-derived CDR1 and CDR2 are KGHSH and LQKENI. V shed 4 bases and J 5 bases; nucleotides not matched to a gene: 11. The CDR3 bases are TGTGCCAGCTCACGATATTCCGGGACAGGGGCCGATAATTCACCCCTCCACTTT. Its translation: CASSRYSGTGADNSPLHF.

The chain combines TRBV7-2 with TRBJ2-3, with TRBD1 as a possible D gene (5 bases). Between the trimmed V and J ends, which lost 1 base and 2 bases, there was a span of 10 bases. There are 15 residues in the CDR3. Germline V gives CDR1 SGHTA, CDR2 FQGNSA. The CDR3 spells CASSLVGQTTDTQYF. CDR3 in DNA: TGTGCCAGCAGCTTAGTGGGGCAGACCACAGATACGCAGTATTTT.

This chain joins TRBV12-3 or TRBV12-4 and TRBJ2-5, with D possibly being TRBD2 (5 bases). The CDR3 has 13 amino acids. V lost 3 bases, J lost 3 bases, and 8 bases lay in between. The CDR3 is CASSFDSEETQYF. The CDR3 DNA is TGTGCCAGCAGTTTTGATAGCGAAGAGACCCAGTACTTC.

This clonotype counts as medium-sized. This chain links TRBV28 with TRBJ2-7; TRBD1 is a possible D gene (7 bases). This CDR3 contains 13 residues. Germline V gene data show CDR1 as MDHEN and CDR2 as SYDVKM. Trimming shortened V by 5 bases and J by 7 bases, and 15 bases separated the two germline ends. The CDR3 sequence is CASSPSAGGEQYF. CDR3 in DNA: TGTGCCAGCAGTCCCTCGGCAGGGGGGGAGCAGTACTTC.

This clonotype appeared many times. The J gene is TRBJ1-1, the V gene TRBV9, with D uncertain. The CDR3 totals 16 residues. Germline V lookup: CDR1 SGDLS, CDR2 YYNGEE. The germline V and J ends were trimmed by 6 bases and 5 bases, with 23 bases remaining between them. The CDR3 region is CASIPDIPNVGTEAFF. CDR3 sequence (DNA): TGTGCCAGCATCCCCGACATCCCAAACGTGGGGACTGAAGCTTTCTTT.

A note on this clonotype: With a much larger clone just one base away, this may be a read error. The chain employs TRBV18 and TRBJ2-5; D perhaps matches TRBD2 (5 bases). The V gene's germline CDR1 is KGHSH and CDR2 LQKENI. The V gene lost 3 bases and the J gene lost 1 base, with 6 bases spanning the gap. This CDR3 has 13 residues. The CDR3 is CASSPTIQETQYF. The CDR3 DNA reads TGTGCCAGCTCACCGACTATCCAAGAGACCCAGTACTTC.

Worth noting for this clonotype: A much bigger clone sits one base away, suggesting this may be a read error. For the CDR3, the DNA is TGTGCCAGCTCACCTCTATCGGATGAGCAGTTCTTC. Amino acids: CASSPLSDEQFF. The chain is built from TRBV18 and TRBJ2-1, with no clear D. Germline lookup yields CDR1 KGHSH and CDR2 LQKENI. The CDR3 contains 12 residues. V lost 3 bases, J lost 8 bases, and 8 bases lay in between.

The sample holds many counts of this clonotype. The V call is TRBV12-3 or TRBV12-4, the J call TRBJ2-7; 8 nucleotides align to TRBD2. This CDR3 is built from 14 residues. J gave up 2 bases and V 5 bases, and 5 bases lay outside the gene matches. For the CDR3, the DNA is TGTGCCAGCAGTGCCACTAGCGGCCCCTACGAGCAGTACTTC. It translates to CASSATSGPYEQYF.

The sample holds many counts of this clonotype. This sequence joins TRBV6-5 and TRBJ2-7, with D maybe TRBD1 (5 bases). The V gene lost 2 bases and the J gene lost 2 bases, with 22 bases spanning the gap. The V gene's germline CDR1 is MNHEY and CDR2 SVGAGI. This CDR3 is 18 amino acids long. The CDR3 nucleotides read TGTGCCAGCAGTTACCCTTTGAAAACAGGAATAGGGACCTACGAGCAGTACTTC. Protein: CASSYPLKTGIGTYEQYF.

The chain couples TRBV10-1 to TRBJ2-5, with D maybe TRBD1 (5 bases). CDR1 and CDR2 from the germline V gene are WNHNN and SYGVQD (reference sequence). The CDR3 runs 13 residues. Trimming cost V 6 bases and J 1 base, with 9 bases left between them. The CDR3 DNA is TGCGCCAGCAGCCCGACAGTCCAAGAGACCCAGTACTTC. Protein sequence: CASSPTVQETQYF.

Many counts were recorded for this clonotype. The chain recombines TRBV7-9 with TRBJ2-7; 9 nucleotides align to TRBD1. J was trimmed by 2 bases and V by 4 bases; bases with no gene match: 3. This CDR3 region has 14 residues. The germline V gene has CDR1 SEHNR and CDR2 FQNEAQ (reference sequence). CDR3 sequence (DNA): TGTGCCAGCAGCTGGGGGGACAGGGCCTACGAGCAGTACTTC. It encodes CASSWGDRAYEQYF.

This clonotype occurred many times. CDR3 sequence: CASSENSYSNQPQHF. The CDR3 region has the DNA TGTGCCAGCAGTGAGAACAGTTATAGCAATCAGCCCCAGCATTTT. The chain joins TRBV2 to TRBJ1-5; D is ambiguous. V was pared by 3 bases and J by 0 bases, with 9 bases between. Germline assignment: CDR1 SNHLY and CDR2 FYNNEI. This CDR3 is built from 15 residues.

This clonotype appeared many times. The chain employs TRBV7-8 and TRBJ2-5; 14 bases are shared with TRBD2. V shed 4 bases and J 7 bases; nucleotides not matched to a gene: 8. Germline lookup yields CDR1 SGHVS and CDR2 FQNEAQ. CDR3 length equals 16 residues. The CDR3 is CASSSGTSGSPTTQYF. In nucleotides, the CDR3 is TGTGCCAGCAGCTCAGGGACTAGCGGGAGCCCCACGACCCAGTACTTC.

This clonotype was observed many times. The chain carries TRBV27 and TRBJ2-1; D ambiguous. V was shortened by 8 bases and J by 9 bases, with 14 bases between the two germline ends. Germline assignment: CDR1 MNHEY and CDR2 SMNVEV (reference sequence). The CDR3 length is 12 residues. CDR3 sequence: CASGPERAEQFF. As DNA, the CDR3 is TGTGCCAGCGGCCCTGAAAGGGCTGAGCAGTTCTTC.

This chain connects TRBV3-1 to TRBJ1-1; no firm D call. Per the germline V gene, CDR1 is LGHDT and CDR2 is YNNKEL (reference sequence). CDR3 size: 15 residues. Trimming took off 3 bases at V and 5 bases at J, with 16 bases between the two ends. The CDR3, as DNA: TGTGCCAGCAGCCAGGACGTCCGGCGAGAGACTGAAGCTTTCTTT. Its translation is CASSQDVRRETEAFF.

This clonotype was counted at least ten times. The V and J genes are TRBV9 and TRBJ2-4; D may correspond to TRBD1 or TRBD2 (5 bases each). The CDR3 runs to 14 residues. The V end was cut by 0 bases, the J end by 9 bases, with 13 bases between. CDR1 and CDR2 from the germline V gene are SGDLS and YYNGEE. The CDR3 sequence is CASSVAGNGGIQYF. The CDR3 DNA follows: TGTGCCAGCAGCGTAGCGGGGAATGGGGGCATTCAGTACTTC.

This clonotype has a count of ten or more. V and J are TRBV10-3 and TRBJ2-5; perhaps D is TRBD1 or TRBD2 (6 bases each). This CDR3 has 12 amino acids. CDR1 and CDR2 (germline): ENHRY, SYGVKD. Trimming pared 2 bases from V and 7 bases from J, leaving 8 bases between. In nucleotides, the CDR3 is TGTGCCATCAGTGAGGGAGGGGGGACCCAGTACTTC. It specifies CAISEGGGTQYF.

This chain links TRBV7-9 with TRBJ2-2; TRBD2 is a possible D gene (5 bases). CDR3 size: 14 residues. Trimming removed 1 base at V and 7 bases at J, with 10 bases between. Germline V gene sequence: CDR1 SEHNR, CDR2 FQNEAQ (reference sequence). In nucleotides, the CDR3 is TGTGCCAGCAGCTTAGGTAGCGCCGACGGGGAGCTGTTTTTT. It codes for CASSLGSADGELFF.

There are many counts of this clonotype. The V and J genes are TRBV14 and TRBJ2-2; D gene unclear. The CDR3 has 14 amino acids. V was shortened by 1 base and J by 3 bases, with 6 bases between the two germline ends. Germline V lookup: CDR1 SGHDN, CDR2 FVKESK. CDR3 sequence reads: CASSQGGYTGELFF. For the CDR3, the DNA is TGTGCCAGCAGCCAAGGGGGATACACCGGGGAGCTGTTTTTT.

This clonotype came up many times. The CDR3 protein is CSARTREGLDTQYF. Written as DNA, the CDR3 is TGCAGTGCTAGGACGCGGGAGGGCCTAGATACGCAGTATTTT. The genes are TRBV20-1 and TRBJ2-3; TRBD2 agrees at 9 bases. The V and J ends lost 3 bases and 5 bases, in that order; junction bases with no gene match: 6. The CDR3 covers 14 residues. In germline, CDR1 is DFQATT, CDR2 SNEGSKA (reference sequence).

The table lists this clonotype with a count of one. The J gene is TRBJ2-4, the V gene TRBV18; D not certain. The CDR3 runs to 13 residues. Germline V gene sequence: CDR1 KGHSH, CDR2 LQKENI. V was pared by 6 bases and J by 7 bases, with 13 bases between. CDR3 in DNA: TGTGCCAGCTCCCACGGGCCCAGGAACATTCAGTACTTC. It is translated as CASSHGPRNIQYF. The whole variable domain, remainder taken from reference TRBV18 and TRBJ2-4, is NAGVMQNPRHLVRRRGQEARLRCSPMKGHSHVYWYRQLPEEGLKFMVYLQKENIIDESGMPKERFSAEFPKEGPSILRIQQVVRGDSAAYFCASSHGPRNIQYFGAGTRLSVL.

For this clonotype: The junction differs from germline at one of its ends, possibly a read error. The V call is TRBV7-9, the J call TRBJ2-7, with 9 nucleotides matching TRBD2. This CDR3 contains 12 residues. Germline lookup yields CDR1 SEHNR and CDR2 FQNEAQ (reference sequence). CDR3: CASNLAGAEQYF. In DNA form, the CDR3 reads TGTGCCAGCAACTTAGCGGGAGCCGAGCAGTACTTC.

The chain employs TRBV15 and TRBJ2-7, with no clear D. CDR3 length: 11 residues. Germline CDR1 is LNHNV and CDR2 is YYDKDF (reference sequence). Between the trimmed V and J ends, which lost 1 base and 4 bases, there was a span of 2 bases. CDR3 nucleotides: TGTGCCACCAGCAGAGGATACGAGCAGTACTTC. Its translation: CATSRGYEQYF. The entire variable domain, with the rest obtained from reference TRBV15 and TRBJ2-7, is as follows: DAMVIQNPRYQVTQFGKPVTLSCSQTLNHNVMYWYQQKSSQAPKLLFHYYDKDFNNEADTPDNFQSRRPNTSFCFLDIRSPGLGDTAMYLCATSRGYEQYFGPGTRLTVT.

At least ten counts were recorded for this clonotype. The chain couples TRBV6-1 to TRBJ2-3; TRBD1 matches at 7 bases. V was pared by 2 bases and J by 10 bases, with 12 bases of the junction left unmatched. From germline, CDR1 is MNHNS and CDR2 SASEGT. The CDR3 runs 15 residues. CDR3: CASSERPTTGTAQYF. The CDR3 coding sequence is TGTGCCAGCAGTGAACGTCCGACTACCGGGACAGCGCAGTATTTT.

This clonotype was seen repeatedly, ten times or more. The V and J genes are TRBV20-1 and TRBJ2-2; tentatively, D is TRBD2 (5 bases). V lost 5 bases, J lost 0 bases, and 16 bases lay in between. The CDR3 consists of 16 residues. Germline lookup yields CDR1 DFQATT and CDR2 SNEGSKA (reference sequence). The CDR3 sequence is CSARSTTGANTGELFF. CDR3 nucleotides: TGCAGTGCTCGTAGCACCACCGGGGCGAACACCGGGGAGCTGTTTTTT.

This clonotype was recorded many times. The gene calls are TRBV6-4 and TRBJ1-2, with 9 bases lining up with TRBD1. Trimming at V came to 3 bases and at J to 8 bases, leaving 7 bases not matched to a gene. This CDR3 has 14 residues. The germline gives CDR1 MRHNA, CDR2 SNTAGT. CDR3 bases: TGTGCCAGCAGTGATACTACAGGGGGCCGGGGCTACACCTTC. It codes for CASSDTTGGRGYTF.